These T cell receptor beta chains were read from a single sample in a study of shared clonotypes between healthy human individuals. Repertoires were generated with immunoSEQ multiplex PCR, while TCRdb's copy carries only in-frame clones and drops some. The sample includes 980,000 or so clones, approximately 80% of them seen just once. Sample: memory CD4+ T cells sorted from blood. These receptors came from a man between 18 and 29 years old in good health. The CDR3 runs from the conserved cysteine through the conserved F or W. D genes are given only for firm matches. Clone size is shown for a subset of rows, as once, few, many or a class of expanded clone.

v_call: TRBV7-2; j_call: TRBJ2-3; d_call: TRBD2; clone_size: -; cdr3_aa: CASSPGRGDTQYF; cdr3_nt: TGTGCCAGCAGCCCCGGGCGGGGGGATACGCAGTATTTT
v_call: TRBV11-2; j_call: TRBJ2-1; d_call: -; clone_size: -; cdr3_aa: CASSLSPRVDNEQFF; cdr3_nt: TGTGCCAGCAGCTTATCTCCCAGGGTGGACAATGAGCAGTTCTTC
v_call: TRBV9; j_call: TRBJ1-3; d_call: -; clone_size: -; cdr3_aa: CASSPRGPSGNTIYF; cdr3_nt: TGTGCCAGCAGCCCCAGGGGACCCTCTGGAAACACCATATATTTT
v_call: TRBV7-2; j_call: TRBJ1-2; d_call: -; clone_size: once; cdr3_aa: CASSLLADLYGYTF; cdr3_nt: TGTGCCAGCAGCTTACTGGCGGACCTCTATGGCTACACCTTC
v_call: TRBV2; j_call: TRBJ1-2; d_call: -; clone_size: many; cdr3_aa: CASNRLRTSSEGYTF; cdr3_nt: TGTGCCAGCAACCGACTCCGGACCTCGTCAGAGGGCTACACCTTC
v_call: TRBV2; j_call: TRBJ1-4; d_call: TRBD1; clone_size: once; cdr3_aa: CASSRDRYNEKLFF; cdr3_nt: TGTGCCAGCAGCCGGGACAGATATAATGAAAAACTGTTTTTT
v_call: TRBV7-7; j_call: TRBJ2-5; d_call: TRBD1; clone_size: -; cdr3_aa: CASSSSGQGETQYF; cdr3_nt: TGTGCTAGCAGCTCTTCGGGACAGGGTGAGACCCAGTACTTC
v_call: TRBV19; j_call: TRBJ1-4; d_call: TRBD1; clone_size: -; cdr3_aa: CASSNQGATNEKLFF; cdr3_nt: TGTGCCAGTAGTAACCAGGGGGCAACTAATGAAAAACTGTTTTTT
v_call: TRBV7-9; j_call: TRBJ2-7; d_call: -; clone_size: -; cdr3_aa: CASSLEPPSSYEQYF; cdr3_nt: TGTGCCAGCAGCTTAGAACCTCCGAGCTCCTACGAGCAGTACTTC
v_call: TRBV5-1; j_call: TRBJ2-1; d_call: TRBD2; clone_size: once; cdr3_aa: CASSPSGGAWNEQFF; cdr3_nt: TGCGCCAGCAGCCCTAGCGGGGGGGCCTGGAATGAGCAGTTCTTC
v_call: TRBV6-5; j_call: TRBJ2-1; d_call: -; clone_size: -; cdr3_aa: CASSYTLATGWNEQFF; cdr3_nt: TGTGCCAGCAGTTACACCCTGGCAACAGGGTGGAATGAGCAGTTCTTC
v_call: TRBV7-9; j_call: TRBJ2-5; d_call: TRBD2; clone_size: -; cdr3_aa: CASSPIAGAGTQYF; cdr3_nt: TGTGCCAGCAGCCCAATAGCGGGGGCGGGGACCCAGTACTTC
v_call: TRBV7-9; j_call: TRBJ1-4; d_call: -; clone_size: -; cdr3_aa: CASSLGQGNEKLFF; cdr3_nt: TGTGCCAGCAGCTTAGGTCAGGGCAATGAAAAACTGTTTTTT
v_call: TRBV7-2; j_call: TRBJ2-5; d_call: TRBD1; clone_size: once; cdr3_aa: CASSKRQGRETQYF; cdr3_nt: TGTGCCAGCAGCAAAAGACAGGGGCGAGAGACCCAGTACTTC
v_call: TRBV6-5; j_call: TRBJ1-3; d_call: -; clone_size: -; cdr3_aa: CASSSASSTSGNTIYF; cdr3_nt: TGTGCCAGCAGTTCGGCCAGTTCGACCTCTGGAAACACCATATATTTT
v_call: TRBV2; j_call: TRBJ2-7; d_call: -; clone_size: -; cdr3_aa: CASRTGTLGQYF; cdr3_nt: TGTGCCAGCAGGACGGGAACCTTGGGGCAGTACTTC
v_call: TRBV19; j_call: TRBJ2-2; d_call: TRBD2; clone_size: -; cdr3_aa: CASSQSSGRALTGELFF; cdr3_nt: TGTGCCAGTAGCCAATCTAGCGGGAGGGCCCTCACCGGGGAGCTGTTTTTT
v_call: TRBV18; j_call: TRBJ1-6; d_call: -; clone_size: -; cdr3_aa: CASSTSGGDSPLHF; cdr3_nt: TGTGCCAGCTCCACATCGGGGGGTGATTCACCCCTCCACTTT
v_call: TRBV7-8; j_call: TRBJ2-5; d_call: TRBD2; clone_size: -; cdr3_aa: CASSSSGGTGRQTQYF; cdr3_nt: TGTGCCAGCAGCTCCTCCGGGGGGACGGGCAGGCAGACCCAGTACTTC
v_call: TRBV7-2; j_call: TRBJ2-3; d_call: TRBD2; clone_size: once; cdr3_aa: CASSSSSSTSGSATQYF; cdr3_nt: TGTGCCAGCAGCTCCTCCTCGAGTACTAGCGGGAGTGCGACGCAGTATTTT
v_call: TRBV7-8; j_call: TRBJ1-1; d_call: -; clone_size: once; cdr3_aa: CASSFDGNTEAFF; cdr3_nt: TGTGCCAGCAGCTTCGACGGTAACACTGAAGCTTTCTTT
v_call: TRBV11-3; j_call: TRBJ2-3; d_call: -; clone_size: -; cdr3_aa: CASSFVGTDTQYF; cdr3_nt: TGTGCCAGCAGCTTCGTAGGCACAGATACGCAGTATTTT
v_call: TRBV11-3; j_call: TRBJ2-2; d_call: -; clone_size: -; cdr3_aa: CASSDPRNTGELFF; cdr3_nt: TGTGCCAGCAGCGACCCGCGGAACACCGGGGAGCTGTTTTTT
v_call: TRBV10-2; j_call: TRBJ2-3; d_call: TRBD1; clone_size: -; cdr3_aa: CASSRQGQTDTQYF; cdr3_nt: TGCGCCAGCAGTCGACAGGGACAGACAGATACGCAGTATTTT
v_call: TRBV7-8; j_call: TRBJ2-7; d_call: -; clone_size: -; cdr3_aa: CASSLARASINEQYF; cdr3_nt: TGTGCCAGCAGCTTAGCGAGGGCTAGCATCAACGAGCAGTACTTC
v_call: TRBV6-1; j_call: TRBJ1-5; d_call: -; clone_size: many; cdr3_aa: CASEQREGTGPQHF; cdr3_nt: TGTGCCAGCGAGCAACGGGAGGGGACCGGGCCCCAGCATTTT
v_call: TRBV5-1; j_call: TRBJ2-2; d_call: -; clone_size: few; cdr3_aa: CASRSENTGELFF; cdr3_nt: TGCGCCAGCAGGTCTGAAAATACCGGGGAGCTGTTTTTT
v_call: TRBV15; j_call: TRBJ2-3; d_call: TRBD2; clone_size: -; cdr3_aa: CATSRDGGGTLLTDTQYF; cdr3_nt: TGTGCCACCAGCAGAGACGGCGGGGGGACCCTCCTCACAGATACGCAGTATTTT
v_call: TRBV9; j_call: TRBJ2-1; d_call: TRBD2; clone_size: -; cdr3_aa: CASSVASGRAHNEQFF; cdr3_nt: TGTGCCAGCAGCGTAGCTAGCGGGAGGGCCCACAATGAGCAGTTCTTC
v_call: TRBV7-2; j_call: TRBJ2-1; d_call: -; clone_size: -; cdr3_aa: CASSWGRGDEQFF; cdr3_nt: TGTGCCAGCAGCTGGGGTAGAGGCGATGAGCAGTTCTTC
v_call: TRBV15; j_call: TRBJ1-4; d_call: TRBD1; clone_size: -; cdr3_aa: CATSRTGGDEKLFF; cdr3_nt: TGTGCCACCAGTCGGACAGGGGGAGACGAAAAACTGTTTTTT
v_call: TRBV30; j_call: TRBJ2-5; d_call: TRBD1; clone_size: -; cdr3_aa: CASTGEKETQYF; cdr3_nt: TGTGCCTCGACAGGGGAAAAGGAGACCCAGTACTTC
v_call: TRBV4-1; j_call: TRBJ1-2; d_call: -; clone_size: many; cdr3_aa: CASSPSSGSNYGYTF; cdr3_nt: TGCGCCAGCAGCCCGAGCTCAGGGTCTAACTATGGCTACACCTTC
v_call: TRBV2; j_call: TRBJ2-3; d_call: -; clone_size: -; cdr3_aa: CASSLRGGAITDTQYF; cdr3_nt: TGTGCCAGCAGCCTCCGAGGTGGGGCAATCACAGATACGCAGTATTTT